These 19 T cell receptor beta chains share one sample of origin, sequenced in a study of neurological immune-mediated disorders. Using its own MiXCR run on the 5' RACE reads, TCRdb lists one record per CDR3 protein. The data show approximately 52,000 distinct CDR3 sequences, with 3% to 4% seen just once and 5.5% to 6.5% held by the top ten. Sequencing was performed on PBMCs. The receptor set was obtained from a man between 40 and 49 years old with multiple sclerosis.

The CDR3 nucleotides are TGTGCCAGCAGTGTTGGGCAGTCCAATCAGCCCCAGCATTTT. Translation gives CASSVGQSNQPQHF. The chain is built from TRBV2 and TRBJ1-5, with unresolved D. The CDR3 spans 14 residues. Trimming cost V 4 bases and J 3 bases, with 10 bases left between them. CDR1 and CDR2 (germline): SNHLY, FYNNEI.

This clonotype was observed at least ten times. The chain recombines TRBV4-1 with TRBJ1-6; the D is unclear. V lost 5 bases and J 12 bases, leaving 11 bases between the germline ends. The CDR3 is made up of 12 amino acids. The V gene's germline CDR1 is MGHRA and CDR2 YSYEKL. The CDR3 bases are TGCGCCAGCAGCATTCCGCTGGAACCCCTCCACTTT. Its protein product is CASSIPLEPLHF.

In its sample, this clonotype was seen many times. The V gene is TRBV20-1, the J gene TRBJ1-6; D not resolved. Germline CDR1 and CDR2: DFQATT and SNEGSKA (reference sequence). V gave up 4 bases and J gave up 3 bases, with 13 bases separating them. The CDR3 has 15 amino acids. The CDR3 spells CSATPSGDYNSPLHF. Here the CDR3 DNA reads TGCAGTGCTACTCCTTCCGGGGACTATAATTCACCCCTCCACTTT.

This clonotype was counted many times. The chain uses TRBV12-3 or TRBV12-4 and TRBJ2-7; TRBD1 matches at 9 bases. V shed 5 bases, J shed 5 bases, and the junction held 7 bases outside the gene matches. The CDR3 has 14 residues. CDR3 sequence reads: CASSPGTGRDEQYF. The CDR3 DNA reads as TGTGCCAGCAGTCCGGGGACAGGGCGCGACGAGCAGTACTTC.

The table lists this clonotype with many counts. The gene calls are TRBV29-1 and TRBJ2-3; maybe TRBD1 (6 bases). CDR1 and CDR2 from the germline V gene are SQVTM and ANQGSEA. V was pared by 8 bases and J by 2 bases, with 11 bases between. This CDR3 spans 12 amino acids. The CDR3 nucleotides read TGCAGCATTAGACAGGACACAGATACGCAGTATTTT. Amino acids: CSIRQDTDTQYF.

This clonotype was picked up many times. The rearrangement uses TRBV7-2 and TRBJ1-6; D might be TRBD1 (5 bases). Per the germline V gene, CDR1 is SGHTA and CDR2 is FQGNSA. There are 12 residues in the CDR3. Deletions cut 4 bases from V and 14 bases from J, with 12 bases between. DNA for the CDR3: TGTGCCAGCAGCTACGGGACCGCATCCCTCCACTTT. Amino acids: CASSYGTASLHF.

This clonotype has at least ten counts. The chain couples TRBV5-1 to TRBJ2-1, with 8 nucleotides matching TRBD2. The CDR3 sequence is 17 residues long. Germline CDR1 is SGHRS and CDR2 is YFSETQ. V trimming: 5 bases; J trimming: 0 bases; junction bases outside the gene matches: 10. The DNA of the CDR3 is TGCGCCAGCAGACGTCCGGGACTAGAAAGCTCCTACAATGAGCAGTTCTTC. It codes for CASRRPGLESSYNEQFF.

With regard to this clonotype: This is likely a read error, given that the CDR3 carries no conserved phenylalanine or tryptophan at its end. The V and J genes are TRBV10-1 and TRBJ1-2, with 9 bases matching TRBD1. J gave up 3 bases and V 5 bases, and 1 base lay outside the gene matches. CDR1 WNHNN and CDR2 SYGVQD come from the germline V gene (reference sequence). The CDR3 sequence is 13 residues long. Written as DNA, the CDR3 is TGCGCCAGCAGTCGGACAGGGGACTATGGCTACACCAAC. It translates to CASSRTGDYGYTN.

This clonotype was counted many times. The genes are TRBV12-3 or TRBV12-4 and TRBJ2-2; possible D gene TRBD1, 5 bases. The CDR3 consists of 14 residues. The ends were cut back, 3 bases at V and 6 bases at J, with 11 bases in the middle. The CDR3 loop is CASSFEGAAGELFF. CDR3 DNA: TGTGCCAGCAGTTTTGAAGGGGCAGCCGGGGAGCTGTTTTTT.

The chain couples TRBV6-1 to TRBJ1-3, with 11 bases matching TRBD1. This CDR3 region has 16 residues. Germline trimming cut 6 bases from V and 2 bases from J; bases unmatched to any gene: 6. CDR1 and CDR2 from the germline V gene are MNHNS and SASEGT. The CDR3 DNA is TGTGCCAGCAGCCGAACGGGACAGGGGGCTGGAAACACCATATATTTT. Protein sequence: CASSRTGQGAGNTIYF.

This clonotype showed up many times. The V call is TRBV20-1, the J call TRBJ2-3, with D unresolved. The germline V and J ends were trimmed by 5 bases and 2 bases, with 20 bases remaining between them. Germline CDR1 is DFQATT and CDR2 is SNEGSKA (reference sequence). This CDR3 comprises 16 residues. In DNA, the CDR3 is TGCAGTGCTCCCGTCACCGGGCCCTGGGCCACAGATACGCAGTATTTT. Protein: CSAPVTGPWATDTQYF.

This clonotype was detected many times. The chain employs TRBV19 and TRBJ1-1, with 10 bases lining up with TRBD1. The J segment lost 1 base and the V segment lost 6 bases, leaving 5 bases of the junction unmatched. The length of the CDR3 is 15 residues. Germline CDR1 and CDR2: LNHDA and SQIVND (reference sequence). The CDR3 bases are TGTGCCAGTAGAGAGGGACAGGGGACGAACACTGAAGCTTTCTTT. This gives the protein CASREGQGTNTEAFF.

This clonotype was observed many times. The chain combines TRBV20-1 with TRBJ2-1, with D unresolved. The ends were cut back, 3 bases at V and 5 bases at J, with 8 bases in the middle. The CDR3 contains 12 residues. Germline lookup yields CDR1 DFQATT and CDR2 SNEGSKA (reference sequence). The CDR3: CSASWVNNEQFF. In DNA form, the CDR3 reads TGCAGTGCTAGCTGGGTAAACAATGAGCAGTTCTTC.

This clonotype appeared many times. The chain joins TRBV24-1 to TRBJ2-3; 7 bases agree with TRBD2. The CDR3 consists of 16 residues. Germline values: CDR1 KGHDR, CDR2 SFDVKD. V trimming: 7 bases; J trimming: 2 bases; junction bases outside the gene matches: 11. The CDR3 DNA sequence: TGTGCCACCAGGTCCGATGGCGGGGGTACCACAGATACGCAGTATTTT. This translates into CATRSDGGGTTDTQYF.

This clonotype was counted ten times or more. The CDR3 spells CASSYSGAAITEAFF. Written as DNA, the CDR3 is TGTGCCAGCAGTTACTCGGGGGCTGCTATAACTGAAGCTTTCTTT. V and J are TRBV6-5 and TRBJ1-1; D perhaps matches TRBD1 (6 bases). V lost 0 bases, J lost 5 bases, and 13 bases lay in between. The CDR3 contains 15 residues. The V gene's germline CDR1 is MNHEY and CDR2 SVGAGI.

There are many counts of this clonotype. The rearrangement joins TRBV10-3 to TRBJ2-7; tentatively, D is TRBD1 (7 bases). This CDR3 comprises 15 residues. The germline V gene encodes CDR1 ENHRY and CDR2 SYGVKD. V lost 5 bases and J 3 bases, leaving 17 bases between the germline ends. CDR3 sequence (DNA): TGTGCCATCAGTTCTGACAGGGAGGTTGGCTACGAGCAGTACTTC. This encodes CAISSDREVGYEQYF.

This clonotype was counted many times. This chain connects TRBV4-1 to TRBJ1-6; 7 nucleotides match TRBD1. Germline-derived CDR1 and CDR2 are MGHRA and YSYEKL. V shed 2 bases and J 8 bases; nucleotides not matched to a gene: 6. The CDR3 loop spans 15 amino acids. The CDR3 loop is CASSQRGQFDSPLHF. The CDR3 DNA is TGCGCCAGCAGCCAACGGGGACAGTTTGATTCACCCCTCCACTTT.

There are a few counts of this clonotype. Possible read error: a much larger clone is one base away. The missing conserved phenylalanine or tryptophan at the end of this CDR3 makes a read error likely. The chain links TRBV3-1 to TRBJ2-4; the match to TRBD2 covers 7 bases. Germline trimming cut 7 bases from V and 2 bases from J; bases unmatched to any gene: 5. This CDR3 is built from 14 residues. Germline CDR1 is LGHDT and CDR2 is YNNKEL (reference sequence). CDR3 sequence: CASTPGGTKNIQYC. CDR3 sequence (DNA): TGTGCCAGCACCCCGGGGGGAACCAAAAACATTCAGTACTGC.

In its sample, this clonotype was seen many times. The chain employs TRBV15 and TRBJ2-5, with D possibly TRBD1 on 7 matching bases. The V end lost 1 base, the J end lost 5 bases, and 17 bases lay between the germline ends. The germline gives CDR1 LNHNV, CDR2 YYDKDF (reference sequence). The CDR3 runs 16 residues. CDR3 coding DNA: TGTGCCACCAGCAGAGGCGGGACAGCGGCGAGGGAGACCCAGTACTTC. This translates into CATSRGGTAARETQYF.